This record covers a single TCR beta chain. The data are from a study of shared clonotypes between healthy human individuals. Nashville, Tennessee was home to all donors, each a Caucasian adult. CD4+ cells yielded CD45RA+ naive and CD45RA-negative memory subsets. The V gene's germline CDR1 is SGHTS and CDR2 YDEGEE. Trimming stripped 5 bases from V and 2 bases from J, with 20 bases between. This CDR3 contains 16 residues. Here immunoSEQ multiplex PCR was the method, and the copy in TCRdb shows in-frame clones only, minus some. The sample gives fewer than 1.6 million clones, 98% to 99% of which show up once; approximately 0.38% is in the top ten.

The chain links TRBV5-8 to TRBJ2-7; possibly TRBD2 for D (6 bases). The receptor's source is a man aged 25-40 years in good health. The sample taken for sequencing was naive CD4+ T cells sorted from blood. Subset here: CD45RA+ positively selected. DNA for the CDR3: TGTGCCAGCAGTCACCCCCAGTTAGCGGCTCCCTACGAGCAGTACTTC. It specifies CASSHPQLAAPYEQYF.